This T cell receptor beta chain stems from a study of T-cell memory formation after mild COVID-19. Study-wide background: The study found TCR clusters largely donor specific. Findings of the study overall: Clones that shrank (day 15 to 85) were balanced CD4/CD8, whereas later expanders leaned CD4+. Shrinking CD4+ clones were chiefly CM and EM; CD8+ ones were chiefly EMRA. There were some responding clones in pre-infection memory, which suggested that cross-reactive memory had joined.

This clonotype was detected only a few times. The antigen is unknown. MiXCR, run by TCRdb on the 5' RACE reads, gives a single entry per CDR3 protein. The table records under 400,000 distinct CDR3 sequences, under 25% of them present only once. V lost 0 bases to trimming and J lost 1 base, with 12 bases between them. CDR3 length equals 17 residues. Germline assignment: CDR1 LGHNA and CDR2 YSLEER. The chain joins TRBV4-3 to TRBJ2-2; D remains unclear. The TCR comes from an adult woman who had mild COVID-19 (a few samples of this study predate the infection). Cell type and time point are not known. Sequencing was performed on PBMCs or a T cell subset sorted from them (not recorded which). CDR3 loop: CASSQDVEDLNTGELFF. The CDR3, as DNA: TGCGCCAGCAGCCAAGACGTAGAGGATTTGAACACCGGGGAGCTGTTTTTT.